Below are 30 T cell receptor beta chains sequenced from a single sample in a study of beta chain features in type 1 diabetes. Reverse transcribing all isolated RNA meant expressed TCRB transcripts were sequenced. Sequencing used immunoSEQ multiplex PCR; TCRdb keeps in-frame clones, though not all of them. The sample consists of about 930,000 clones, about a sixth of them appearing once. The specimen sequenced was naive CD4+ T cells from blood. Source of these receptors: a woman aged 18-35 years in good health.

This clone was found a few times. This rearrangement joins TRBV7-2 to TRBJ2-2, with TRBD1 identical over 10 bases. The CDR3 extends over 16 amino acids. CDR1 is SGHTA and CDR2 is FQGNSA in the germline V gene. J gave up 4 bases and V 6 bases, and 8 bases lay outside the gene matches. Written as DNA, the CDR3 is TGTGCCAGCAGGAGAACGACAGGGGGCTTCACCGGGGAGCTGTTTTTT. Protein: CASRRTTGGFTGELFF.

This sequence joins TRBV5-1 and TRBJ2-2; maybe TRBD1 (5 bases). Deletions cut 4 bases from V and 2 bases from J, with 15 bases between. CDR3 length: 16 residues. The germline V gene has CDR1 SGHRS and CDR2 YFSETQ. The CDR3 region is CASSTATQGNTGELFF. CDR3 DNA sequence: TGCGCCAGCAGCACGGCCACGCAGGGAAACACCGGGGAGCTGTTTTTT.

The genes are TRBV2 and TRBJ2-5, with 14 nucleotides matching TRBD2. After removal of 7 bases from V and 5 bases from J, the junction contained 3 bases not matched to a gene. The CDR3 runs 14 residues. Germline lookup yields CDR1 SNHLY and CDR2 FYNNEI. CDR3 sequence (DNA): TGTGCCAGCAAAGGGACTAGCGGGAGTGAGACCCAGTACTTC. Translating gives CASKGTSGSETQYF.

This rearrangement joins TRBV28 to TRBJ2-7; the match to TRBD2 covers 11 bases. The V gene end was trimmed by 6 bases and the J gene end by 2 bases; junction bases not matched to a gene: 9. CDR3 size: 16 residues. CDR1 is MDHEN, CDR2 SYDVKM, per germline. Here the CDR3 reads CASSFRLAGTTYEQYF. The DNA of the CDR3 is TGTGCCAGCAGCTTTCGACTAGCGGGAACGACCTACGAGCAGTACTTC. The full variable domain, in which reference TRBV28 and TRBJ2-7 provide the parts outside the CDR3, is DVKVTQSSRYLVKRTGEKVFLECVQDMDHENMFWYRQDPGLGLRLIYFSYDVKMKEKGDIPEGYSVSREKKERFSLILESASTNQTSMYLCASSFRLAGTTYEQYFGPGTRLTVT.

About this clone itself: Other DNA sequences in the same sample also yield this CDR3. CDR3 DNA sequence: TGTGCCAGCAGGGGGGGACAGGGTAGCAATCAGCCCCAGCATTTT. Amino acid sequence: CASRGGQGSNQPQHF. V usage is TRBV2 and J usage is TRBJ1-5, with TRBD1 matching 9 bases. The junction had 3 bases not matched to a gene; V was cut back by 6 bases and J by 0 bases. Germline V lookup: CDR1 SNHLY, CDR2 FYNNEI. This CDR3 region has 15 residues.

This clone was counted a few times. The chain has TRBV19 and TRBJ1-1; D is uncertain. The CDR3 sequence is 14 residues long. With 0 bases removed from V and 1 base from J, the gap between germline ends came to 6 bases. Germline CDR1 LNHDA, CDR2 SQIVND (reference sequence). The CDR3 DNA is TGTGCCAGTAGTATAGATGGATCGAACACTGAAGCTTTCTTT. Translation gives CASSIDGSNTEAFF.

In its sample, this clone was seen a few times. The chain joins TRBV18 to TRBJ2-7; D remains unclear. CDR3 length equals 13 residues. Between the trimmed V and J ends, which lost 4 bases and 0 bases, there was a span of 7 bases. CDR1 KGHSH and CDR2 LQKENI come from the germline V gene. The CDR3 reads CASSQGSSYEQYF. For the CDR3, the DNA is TGTGCCAGCTCACAGGGAAGCTCCTACGAGCAGTACTTC.

The rearrangement joins TRBV10-3 to TRBJ2-1; D not certain. CDR1 and CDR2 from the germline V gene are ENHRY and SYGVKD. This CDR3 is 13 amino acids long. Trimming shortened V by 10 bases and J by 0 bases, and 10 bases separated the two germline ends. The CDR3 DNA reads TGTGCCACCCACGACTTCTCCTACAATGAGCAGTTCTTC. The encoded protein is CATHDFSYNEQFF.

The gene calls are TRBV28 and TRBJ1-5; maybe TRBD1 (5 bases). CDR1 and CDR2 from the germline V gene are MDHEN and SYDVKM. V was clipped by 2 bases and J by 3 bases, with 14 bases between them. This CDR3 has 16 amino acids. The CDR3 region is CASSLGVGHINQPQHF. CDR3 coding DNA: TGTGCCAGCAGTTTAGGTGTCGGACACATCAATCAGCCCCAGCATTTT.

Written as DNA, the CDR3 is TGTGCCAGCAGCCCAGGACCACAGGTTATCTACGAGCAGTACTTC. Protein product: CASSPGPQVIYEQYF. The chain has TRBV7-3 and TRBJ2-7, with D perhaps TRBD1 (5 bases). This CDR3 region has 15 residues. Per germline, CDR1 SGHTA and CDR2 FQGTGA. The V end lost 5 bases, the J end lost 3 bases, and 17 bases lay between the germline ends. Complete variable domain (other parts from reference TRBV7-3 and TRBJ2-7): GAGVSQTPSNKVTEKGKYVELRCDPISGHTALYWYRQSLGQGPEFLIYFQGTGAADDSGLPNDRFFAVRPEGSVSTLKIQRTERGDSAVYLCASSPGPQVIYEQYFGPGTRLTVT.

This clone has a handful of counts. This sample includes further DNA sequences coding for the same CDR3. The chain uses TRBV11-2 and TRBJ2-5, with D possibly called TRBD1 or TRBD2 (5 bases each). This CDR3 spans 17 amino acids. V gave up 4 bases and J gave up 5 bases, with 23 bases separating them. In germline, CDR1 is SGHAT, CDR2 FQNNGV. CDR3 nucleotide sequence: TGTGCCAGCAGCTCATTGAGGGGACCCTTAGGCTGGGAGACCCAGTACTTC. It is translated as CASSSLRGPLGWETQYF.

The chain joins TRBV5-6 to TRBJ2-1; 7 bases fit TRBD1. V shed 3 bases, J shed 0 bases, and the junction held 9 bases outside the gene matches. Germline CDR1 and CDR2: SGHDT and YYEEEE. This CDR3 comprises 17 residues. DNA for the CDR3: TGTGCCAGCAGCTGGTACACGGGACAGCTCTCCTACAATGAGCAGTTCTTC. As protein: CASSWYTGQLSYNEQFF.

V is TRBV28 and J is TRBJ2-3; D is unclear. V shed 6 bases and J shed 0 bases, with 16 bases lying between them. The V gene's germline CDR1 is MDHEN and CDR2 SYDVKM. This CDR3 region has 16 residues. The CDR3 DNA reads TGTGCCAGCAGCCGCACTGGACGCGTAAGCACAGATACGCAGTATTTT. Its translation is CASSRTGRVSTDTQYF.

Concerning this clone itself: The sample contains more than one DNA sequence encoding this CDR3. The genes are TRBV7-2 and TRBJ2-5; 7 bases fit TRBD2. Germline V gene sequence: CDR1 SGHTA, CDR2 FQGNSA. J lost 4 bases, V lost 1 base, and 3 bases had no gene match. There are 14 residues in the CDR3. DNA for the CDR3: TGTGCCAGCAGCTTAGGAGCGGGACGAGAGACCCAGTACTTC. Residues: CASSLGAGRETQYF.

The CDR3 sequence is CASSRRTGRLSGANVLTF. CDR3 nucleotide sequence: TGTGCCAGCAGCCGCCGGACAGGCAGACTCTCTGGGGCCAACGTCCTGACTTTC. The rearrangement uses TRBV7-9 and TRBJ2-6, with 7 bases identical to TRBD1. The CDR3 totals 18 residues. V was pared by 5 bases and J by 0 bases, with 10 bases of the junction left unmatched. Germline V gene lookup returns CDR1 SEHNR and CDR2 FQNEAQ (reference sequence).

Only a few counts were recorded for this clone. The chain employs TRBV5-6 and TRBJ2-5; unclear D gene. Near its end, the DNA agrees better with TRBJ2-7, so the J call may be wrong. Per germline, CDR1 SGHDT and CDR2 YYEEEE. The CDR3 totals 13 residues. CDR3 in amino acids: CASSLEVPYEQYF. In DNA, the CDR3 is TGTGCCAGCAGCTTGGAGGTCCCCTACGAGCAGTACTTC.

A few counts support this clone. The V and J genes are TRBV2 and TRBJ1-2; D perhaps matches TRBD1 (6 bases). Deletions cut 1 base from V and 1 base from J, with 10 bases between. This CDR3 region has 15 residues. Germline loops: CDR1 SNHLY, CDR2 FYNNEI. The CDR3 loop reads CASSEGGGVNYGYTF. The DNA of the CDR3 is TGTGCCAGCAGTGAAGGAGGGGGAGTTAACTATGGCTACACCTTC.

J is TRBJ2-2 and V is TRBV4-3, with D uncertain. Between the trimmed V and J ends, which lost 3 bases and 2 bases, there was a span of 7 bases. This CDR3 has 14 residues. Germline values: CDR1 LGHNA, CDR2 YSLEER. Here the CDR3 reads CASSHLQNTGELFF. For the CDR3, the DNA is TGCGCCAGCAGCCACCTACAAAACACCGGGGAGCTGTTTTTT.

The chain combines TRBV18 with TRBJ2-3; the match to TRBD2 covers 10 bases. Germline V gene data show CDR1 as KGHSH and CDR2 as LQKENI. This CDR3 is 16 amino acids long. V shed 0 bases, J shed 3 bases, and the junction held 3 bases outside the gene matches. CDR3 coding DNA: TGTGCCAGCTCACCACCCGGACTAGCGGAGACAGATACGCAGTATTTT. Translated, it gives CASSPPGLAETDTQYF.

This clone was found a few times. The chain joins TRBV7-2 to TRBJ2-7; possibly TRBD1 or TRBD2 for D (5 bases each). The CDR3 is 14 amino acids. CDR1 and CDR2 (germline): SGHTA, FQGNSA. Between the trimmed V and J ends, which lost 3 bases and 5 bases, there was a span of 14 bases. The CDR3 nucleotides are TGTGCCAGCAGCTTTGGGACCCGGACTGACGAGCAGTACTTC. As protein: CASSFGTRTDEQYF.

V usage is TRBV7-9 and J usage is TRBJ2-1; D might be TRBD2 (6 bases). The CDR3 runs 13 residues. Trimming removed 5 bases at V and 9 bases at J, with 14 bases between. Germline V lookup: CDR1 SEHNR, CDR2 FQNEAQ (reference sequence). For the CDR3, the DNA is TGTGCCAGCAGCCGGGACTCGCCGACTGAGCAGTTCTTC. This codes for CASSRDSPTEQFF.

The table lists this clone with a few counts. Other nucleotide sequences from this sample produce the same CDR3. This rearrangement joins TRBV15 to TRBJ2-5; D ambiguous. This CDR3 has 15 amino acids. V was shortened by 1 base and J by 4 bases, with 13 bases between the two germline ends. From germline, CDR1 is LNHNV and CDR2 YYDKDF (reference sequence). CDR3 DNA: TGTGCCACCAGCAGAGGCGGCGAAAGACGAGAGACCCAGTACTTC. This encodes CATSRGGERRETQYF.

The gene calls are TRBV27 and TRBJ1-2, with 10 bases fitting TRBD1. CDR1 and CDR2 from the germline V gene are MNHEY and SMNVEV (reference sequence). V gave up 3 bases and J gave up 5 bases; unmatched junction bases: 9. The CDR3 sequence is 16 residues long. DNA of the CDR3: TGTGCCAGCAGTTTTAATTCCGGGACAGGGGTTTATGGCTACACCTTC. This codes for CASSFNSGTGVYGYTF.

This clone was counted a few times. The chain links TRBV15 to TRBJ2-2, with D possibly TRBD1 on 6 matching bases. V was pared by 6 bases and J by 4 bases, with 15 bases between. The length of the CDR3 is 15 residues. The germline CDR1 and CDR2 sequences are LNHNV and YYDKDF (reference sequence). CDR3: CATSGYTGPTGELFF. DNA for the CDR3: TGTGCCACCAGTGGATATACAGGGCCCACCGGGGAGCTGTTTTTT.

This clone appeared a few times. The chain has TRBV19 and TRBJ2-2; D not certain. CDR1 and CDR2 (germline): LNHDA, SQIVND (reference sequence). V was cut by 1 base and J by 0 bases, with 15 bases left in between. CDR3 size: 18 residues. The CDR3 DNA sequence: TGTGCCAGTAGTATAGTCTTATTAGGGTTGACGAACACCGGGGAGCTGTTTTTT. This encodes CASSIVLLGLTNTGELFF.

This clone was observed a handful of times. V gene TRBV4-2 combines with J gene TRBJ2-1; 10 bases match TRBD2. The CDR3 has 19 residues. The germline CDR1 and CDR2 sequences are LGHNA and YNFKEQ. The trim removed 4 bases at V and 4 bases at J, leaving 16 bases unmatched. This CDR3 is CASSPRAGLAGGGYNEQFF. In DNA, the CDR3 is TGTGCCAGCAGCCCTAGGGCAGGATTAGCGGGAGGAGGTTACAATGAGCAGTTCTTC.

On this clone itself: The junction differs from germline at one of its ends, possibly a read error. The V gene is TRBV7-7, the J gene TRBJ1-1; no clear D gene. Germline V CDR1 and CDR2: SSHAT, FNYEAQ (reference sequence). The CDR3 is 11 amino acids. The CDR3: CASSFFAEAFF. The CDR3 DNA reads TGTGCTAGCAGCTTCTTTGCTGAAGCTTTCTTT.

The chain recombines TRBV5-5 with TRBJ1-1, with D possibly being TRBD1 (5 bases). The ends were cut back, 3 bases at V and 1 base at J, with 10 bases in the middle. The germline V gene has CDR1 SGHKS and CDR2 YYEKEE (reference sequence). This CDR3 is 14 amino acids long. CDR3 sequence: CASSYGGTNTEAFF. CDR3 in DNA: TGTGCCAGCAGCTATGGGGGGACGAACACTGAAGCTTTCTTT.

The sample holds a few counts of this clone. The chain carries TRBV6-5 and TRBJ1-2, with D possibly matching TRBD1 (5 bases). Germline V gene lookup returns CDR1 MNHEY and CDR2 SVGAGI. Trimming removed 0 bases from V and 4 bases from J, with 12 bases in between. The length of the CDR3 is 15 residues. CDR3 DNA: TGTGCCAGCAGTTACTCGATCCAGGGATTCTATGGCTACACCTTC. It yields the protein CASSYSIQGFYGYTF.

This clone came up a few times. J is TRBJ2-6 and V is TRBV7-9, with TRBD2 matching 9 bases. V lost 7 bases to trimming and J lost 2 bases; unmatched junction nucleotides: 9. There are 17 residues in the CDR3. Per the germline V gene, CDR1 is SEHNR and CDR2 is FQNEAQ (reference sequence). The CDR3 DNA sequence: TGTGCCAGCAAGGCTAGCGGGATTCGTCCTGGGGCCAACGTCCTGACTTTC. Its protein product is CASKASGIRPGANVLTF.